Many counts were recorded for the clone carrying this T cell receptor (beta chain). Antigen unknown. This sample is part of a study of T cell repertoires in cytomegalovirus infection. Overall study context: Based on public TCR beta signatures, there were indications of CMV infection and of a matching HLA type.

One entry per CDR3 protein results from TCRdb running MiXCR on the reads. This table has 200,000 to 300,000 distinct CDR3 sequences, 8% to 9.5% appearing once. This CDR3 contains 14 residues. The germline V gene has CDR1 SGHTA and CDR2 FQGNSA. Trimming took 5 bases from V and 4 from J, leaving 14 bases between them. Study-wide results and caveats: Individuals carrying CMV plus the relevant HLA were identified by cumulative frequency of public TCR beta families.

The clonotype comes from a human donor in good health (CMV status not recorded). Some clones in this sample may be carry-over from other donors' samples. V is TRBV7-2 and J is TRBJ1-1; possible D gene TRBD1, 5 bases. The sample taken for sequencing was PBMCs. CDR3 in DNA: TGTGCCAGCAGCGTCCCGCCTGGGGGCACTGAAGCTTTCTTT. Protein: CASSVPPGGTEAFF.